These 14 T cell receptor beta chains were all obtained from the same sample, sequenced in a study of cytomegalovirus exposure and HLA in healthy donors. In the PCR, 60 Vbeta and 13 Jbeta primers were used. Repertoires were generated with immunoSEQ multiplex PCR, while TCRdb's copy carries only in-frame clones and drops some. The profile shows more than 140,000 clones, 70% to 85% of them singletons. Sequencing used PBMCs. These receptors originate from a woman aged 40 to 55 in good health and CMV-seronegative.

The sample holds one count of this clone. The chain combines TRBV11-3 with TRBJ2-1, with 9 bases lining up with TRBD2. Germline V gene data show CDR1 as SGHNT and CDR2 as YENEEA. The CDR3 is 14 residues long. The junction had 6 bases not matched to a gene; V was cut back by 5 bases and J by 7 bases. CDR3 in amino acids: CASSPSSGTNEQFF. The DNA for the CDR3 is TGTGCCAGCAGCCCTTCTAGCGGGACGAATGAGCAGTTCTTC.

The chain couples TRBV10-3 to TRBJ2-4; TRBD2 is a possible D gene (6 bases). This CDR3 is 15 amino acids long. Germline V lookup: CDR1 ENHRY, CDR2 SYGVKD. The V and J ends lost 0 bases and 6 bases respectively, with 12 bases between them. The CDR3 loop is CAISESIGGPNIQYF. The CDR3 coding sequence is TGTGCCATCAGTGAGTCCATCGGGGGACCAAACATTCAGTACTTC.

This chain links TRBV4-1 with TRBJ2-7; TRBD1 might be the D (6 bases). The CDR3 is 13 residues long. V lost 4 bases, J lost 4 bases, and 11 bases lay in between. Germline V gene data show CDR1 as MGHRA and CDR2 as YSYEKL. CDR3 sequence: CASSPGTPYEQYF. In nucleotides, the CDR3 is TGCGCCAGCAGCCCAGGGACACCTTACGAGCAGTACTTC.

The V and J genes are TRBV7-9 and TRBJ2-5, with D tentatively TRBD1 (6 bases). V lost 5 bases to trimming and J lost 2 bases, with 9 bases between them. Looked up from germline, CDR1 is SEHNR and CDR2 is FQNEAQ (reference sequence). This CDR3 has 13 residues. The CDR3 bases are TGTGCCAGCAGCCTCGACAGGCAAGAGACCCAGTACTTC. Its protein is CASSLDRQETQYF.

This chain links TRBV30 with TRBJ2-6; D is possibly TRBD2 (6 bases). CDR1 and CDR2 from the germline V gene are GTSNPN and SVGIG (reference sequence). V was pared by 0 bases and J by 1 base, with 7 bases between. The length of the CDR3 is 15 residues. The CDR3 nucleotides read TGTGCCTGGAGTGTGGGGACTTCTGGGGCCAACGTCCTGACTTTC. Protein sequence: CAWSVGTSGANVLTF.

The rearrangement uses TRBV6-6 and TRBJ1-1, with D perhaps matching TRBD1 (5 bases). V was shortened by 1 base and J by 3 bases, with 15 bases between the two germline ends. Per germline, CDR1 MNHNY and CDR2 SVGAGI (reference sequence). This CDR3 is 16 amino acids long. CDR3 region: CASSYWGTRGDTEAFF. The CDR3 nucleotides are TGTGCCAGCAGTTACTGGGGGACCCGGGGGGACACTGAAGCTTTCTTT.

CDR3 sequence: CASSKDRYSGNTIYF. Here the CDR3 DNA reads TGTGCCAGCAGTAAAGACAGATACTCTGGAAACACCATATATTTT. The chain couples TRBV2 to TRBJ1-3; tentative D call: TRBD1 (5 bases). Germline CDR1 reads SNHLY; CDR2 reads FYNNEI. The CDR3 loop spans 15 amino acids. V was cut by 5 bases and J by 0 bases, with 11 bases left in between.

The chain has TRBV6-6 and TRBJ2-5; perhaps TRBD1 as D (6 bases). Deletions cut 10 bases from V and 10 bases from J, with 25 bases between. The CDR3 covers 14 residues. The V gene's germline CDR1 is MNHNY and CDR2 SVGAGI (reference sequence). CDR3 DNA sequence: TGTGCCACCACCCCGACAGCCCCAGGGGTGGACCAGTACTTC. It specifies CATTPTAPGVDQYF.

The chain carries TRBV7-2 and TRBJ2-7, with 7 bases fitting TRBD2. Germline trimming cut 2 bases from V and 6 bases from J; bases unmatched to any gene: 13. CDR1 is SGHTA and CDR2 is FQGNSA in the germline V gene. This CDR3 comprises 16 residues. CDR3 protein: CASSLSRGGPGGEQYF. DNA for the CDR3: TGTGCCAGCAGCTTATCCCGGGGAGGGCCGGGGGGCGAGCAGTACTTC.

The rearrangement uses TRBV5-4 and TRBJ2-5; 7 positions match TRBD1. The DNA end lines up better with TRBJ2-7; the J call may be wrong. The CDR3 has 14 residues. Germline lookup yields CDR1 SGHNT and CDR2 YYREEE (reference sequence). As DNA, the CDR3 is TGTGCCAGCAGCCTTACTGCAGGGGGTGGCGAGCAGTACTTC. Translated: CASSLTAGGGEQYF.

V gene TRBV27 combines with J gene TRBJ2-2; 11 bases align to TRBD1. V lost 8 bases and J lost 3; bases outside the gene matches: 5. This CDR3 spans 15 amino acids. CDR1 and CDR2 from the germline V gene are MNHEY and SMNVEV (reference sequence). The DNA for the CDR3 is TGTGCCAGCCGAAGGGGACAGGGGGACACCGGGGAGCTGTTTTTT. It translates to CASRRGQGDTGELFF.

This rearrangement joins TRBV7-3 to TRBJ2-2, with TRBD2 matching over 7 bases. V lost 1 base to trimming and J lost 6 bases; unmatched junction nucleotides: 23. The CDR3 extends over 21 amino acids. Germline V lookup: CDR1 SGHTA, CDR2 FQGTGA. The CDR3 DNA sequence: TGTGCCAGCAGCTTAAACATCTGGGACTACCGAAAACCTGAATCCCCCGGGGAGCTGTTTTTT. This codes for CASSLNIWDYRKPESPGELFF.

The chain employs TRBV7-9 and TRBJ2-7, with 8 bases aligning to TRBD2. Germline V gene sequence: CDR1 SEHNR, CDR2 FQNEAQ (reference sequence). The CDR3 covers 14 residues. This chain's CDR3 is CSGGEKGSSYEQYF. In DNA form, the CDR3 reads TGTTCCGGGGGGGAAAAGGGGAGCTCCTACGAGCAGTACTTC. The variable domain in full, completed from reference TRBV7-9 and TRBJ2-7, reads DTGVSQNPRHKITKRGQNVTFRCDPISEHNRLYWYRQTLGQGPEFLTYFQNEAQLEKSRLLSDRFSAERPKGSFSTLEIQRTEQGDSAMYLCSGGEKGSSYEQYFGPGTRLTVT.

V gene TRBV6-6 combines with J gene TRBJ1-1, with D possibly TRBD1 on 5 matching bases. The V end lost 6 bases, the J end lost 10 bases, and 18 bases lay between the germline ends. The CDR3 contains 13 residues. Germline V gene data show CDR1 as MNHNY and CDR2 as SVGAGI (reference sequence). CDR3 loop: CASSPGQGPRAFF. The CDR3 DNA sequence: TGTGCCAGCAGCCCCGGGCAGGGCCCCCGAGCTTTCTTT.